Listed below are T cell receptor beta chains from one sample, sequenced in a study of T cells in Graves' hyperthyroidism and ophthalmopathy. TCRdb ran MiXCR on the multiplex PCR reads and lists one entry per CDR3 protein. The top ten clones hold roughly 7.7% of a sample with about 540,000 distinct CDR3 sequences, about 45% of them seen once. The sample comprised peripheral blood or thyroid tissue (not recorded which). The receptors originated from a woman between 18 and 29 years old with Graves' hyperthyroidism. CDR3s include the opening cysteine and the closing phenylalanine or tryptophan. The D gene is left open where the match is weak. Part of the rows lack a size; the others show once, few, many or a class for expanded clones.

size	D	V	J	DNA	CDR3
NA	NA	TRBV14	TRBJ2-5	TGTGCCAGCAGCGGTGGGCCGTATGAGACCCAGTACTTC	CASSGGPYETQYF
many	NA	TRBV11-3	TRBJ1-1	TGTGCCAGCAGCTTAGGGGTGAGGAACACTGAAGCTTTCTTT	CASSLGVRNTEAFF
NA	NA	TRBV12-3/TRBV12-4	TRBJ2-1	TGTGCCAGCAGTTTAGAGGCTGGCTACAATGAGCAGTTCTTC	CASSLEAGYNEQFF
NA	NA	TRBV2	TRBJ1-5	TGTGCCAGCAGCAAACAGGGCGGAAGCTATAGCAATCAGCCCCAGCATTTT	CASSKQGGSYSNQPQHF
many	TRBD1	TRBV18	TRBJ2-5	TGTGCCAGCTCGGCGACAGGGATAAGGGAGACCCAGTACTTC	CASSATGIRETQYF
NA	TRBD1	TRBV15	TRBJ1-2	TGTGCCACCAGCTCCCGGACAGGGGTCTTCGGTTATGGCTACACCTTC	CATSSRTGVFGYGYTF
NA	TRBD2	TRBV7-6	TRBJ2-7	TGTGCCAGCAGCCACACTAGCGGGAGGTACGGCTCCTACGAGCAGTACTTC	CASSHTSGRYGSYEQYF
many	NA	TRBV7-6	TRBJ2-5	TGTGCCAGCAGCTTAGAACCCCGGACCAAGGAGACCCAGTACTTC	CASSLEPRTKETQYF
NA	NA	TRBV7-9	TRBJ2-7	TGTGCCAGCAGCTCCGTCAATCATGCTATGGGCACCGACAATGAGCAGTACTTC	CASSSVNHAMGTDNEQYF
NA	TRBD1	TRBV2	TRBJ2-3	TGTGCCAGTCCCGGGACAGGGGGCACAGATACGCAGTATTTT	CASPGTGGTDTQYF
many	TRBD2	TRBV12-3/TRBV12-4	TRBJ2-7	TGTGCCAGCAGTGCGGGAGGTGATGTAAACGAGCAGTACTTC	CASSAGGDVNEQYF
many	TRBD1	TRBV2	TRBJ2-2	TGTGCCAGCGAAGGGACAGGATCCTCGAACACCGGGGAGCTGTTTTTT	CASEGTGSSNTGELFF
many	NA	TRBV3-1	TRBJ1-1	TGTGCCAGCAGCCAAGCCCACGGCACTGAAGCTTTCTTT	CASSQAHGTEAFF
NA	TRBD2	TRBV7-3	TRBJ2-1	TGTGCCAGCAGCTCACTAGCGGGGGATGAGCAGTTCTTC	CASSSLAGDEQFF
NA	TRBD2	TRBV27	TRBJ2-3	TGTGCCAGCAGTTCAAGCGGGAGGGCCTTCACAGATACGCAGTATTTT	CASSSSGRAFTDTQYF
NA	TRBD1	TRBV10-3	TRBJ1-2	TGTGCCACCTGGGACAGGGGCAACTATGGCTACACCTTC	CATWDRGNYGYTF
NA	NA	TRBV29-1	TRBJ1-2	TGCAGCGCCGCGGACAGCCTAAACTATGGCTACACCTTC	CSAADSLNYGYTF
many	NA	TRBV7-9	TRBJ1-2	TGTGCCAGCAGCACCATCAGAGTGGGACGTTCTAACTATGGCTACACCTTC	CASSTIRVGRSNYGYTF
NA	TRBD2	TRBV6-5	TRBJ2-7	TGTGCCAGCAGTTACTCGTCCCTAGCGGGAGGGCTCGAGCAGTACTTC	CASSYSSLAGGLEQYF
few	NA	TRBV9	TRBJ1-1	TGTGCCAGCAGCCCACAAGCCATGAACACTGAAGCTTTCTTT	CASSPQAMNTEAFF
many	NA	TRBV6-6	TRBJ1-4	TGTGCCATCCGAGCAACTAATGAAAAACTGTTTTTT	CAIRATNEKLFF
NA	NA	TRBV7-3	TRBJ1-4	TGTGCCAGCAGCCCTGACACCGGGGGCGCAACTAATGAAAAACTGTTTTTC	CASSPDTGGATNEKLFF
many	TRBD1	TRBV10-3	TRBJ1-5	TGTGCCATCAGTGTTTCGGCAGGGGGCTTAAGCAATCAGCCCCAGCATTTT	CAISVSAGGLSNQPQHF
many	TRBD2	TRBV6-5	TRBJ2-5	TGTGCCAGCAGGGGTCCAGCGGGAGGGCACGAGACCCAGTACTTC	CASRGPAGGHETQYF
few	TRBD1	TRBV20-1	TRBJ1-3	TGCAGTGCTACCGGGACAGTCTCTTATTTT	CSATGTVSYF
many	NA	TRBV10-3	TRBJ1-1	TGTGCCATCAGTGAGTCGCAGGGTAAGGAAGCTTTCTTT	CAISESQGKEAFF
many	NA	TRBV10-3	TRBJ1-1	TGTGCCATCAGCGCGGCAGGGGAACCGAACACTGAAGCTTTCTTT	CAISAAGEPNTEAFF
many	TRBD2	TRBV7-9	TRBJ2-2	TGTGCCAGCAGCTTACCGATGACTAGCGGAAACCTCGGAGGTGGGGAGCTGTTTTTT	CASSLPMTSGNLGGGELFF
many	TRBD1	TRBV6-6	TRBJ2-5	TGTGCCAGCACCGGACAGGGGGCGCGGGAGACCCAGTACTTC	CASTGQGARETQYF
NA	TRBD2	TRBV5-5	TRBJ2-7	TGTGCCTGCAGGACTAGCGGAAATTACGAGCAGTACTTC	CACRTSGNYEQYF
once	TRBD2	TRBV7-2	TRBJ2-7	TGTGCCAGCAGCTTAGCCCGACTAGCGGGAGGCGGGGAGCAGTACTTC	CASSLARLAGGGEQYF
NA	NA	TRBV24-1	TRBJ1-5	TGTGCCACCTCAAGCAATGAGCCCCAGCATTTT	CATSSNEPQHF
many	NA	TRBV15	TRBJ2-7	TGTGCCACCAGCACCCTCACAGGGAAGTCCTACGAGCAGTACTTC	CATSTLTGKSYEQYF
many	NA	TRBV5-1	TRBJ1-1	TGCGCCAGCAGCCCAGGACACAACACTGAAGCTTTCTTT	CASSPGHNTEAFF
NA	NA	TRBV29-1	TRBJ2-2	TGCAGCGCCTCCGCGCAGGGTGGGGAGCTGTTTTTT	CSASAQGGELFF
many	TRBD2	TRBV5-4	TRBJ2-7	TGTGCCAGCAGGTCGGGACTAGAGAACGAGCAGTACTTC	CASRSGLENEQYF
many	NA	TRBV18	TRBJ1-1	TGTGCCAGCTCGCCTAACTTCCGGGGTTACACTGAAGCTTTCTTT	CASSPNFRGYTEAFF
NA	NA	TRBV12-3/TRBV12-4	TRBJ1-4	TGTGCCAGCAGTGACGGGCAAAATGAAAAACTGTTTTTT	CASSDGQNEKLFF
NA	NA	TRBV29-1	TRBJ2-2	NA	CSARQGIWSPGSCFF
many	NA	TRBV7-2	TRBJ1-5	TGTGCCAGCAGCTTAGCAGTGACAGACAATCAGCCCCAGCATTTT	CASSLAVTDNQPQHF
NA	NA	TRBV4-1	TRBJ1-4	TGCGCCAGCAGCCAAGGACTAGCGGATGAAAAACTGTTTTTT	CASSQGLADEKLFF